The 4 T cell receptor beta chains in this list originate from one sample, sequenced in a study of T-cell reconstitution after alpha-beta-depleted transplantation in children. Unique molecular identifiers were incorporated when the TCRbeta library was constructed. TCRdb reprocessed the PCR reads via MiXCR and lists one record per CDR3 protein. The profile shows hundreds of thousands of distinct CDR3 sequences, around 13% of them singletons. This specimen was PBMCs, mostly from graft donor cells, taken 360 days after TCRalphabeta/CD19-depleted stem cell transplant. The receptors come from a male patient younger than 18 who had a stem cell transplant for acute myeloid leukemia, so the T cells may come from the graft donor.

This chain connects TRBV2 to TRBJ2-1; 7 nucleotides agree with TRBD2. V shed 7 bases and J 4 bases; nucleotides not matched to a gene: 7. Germline CDR1 reads SNHLY; CDR2 reads FYNNEI. CDR3 length: 14 residues. The CDR3 DNA reads TGTGCCAGCATTCTAGCGGCAACATACAATGAGCAGTTCTTC. This gives the protein CASILAATYNEQFF.

V usage is TRBV3-1 and J usage is TRBJ2-1, with 11 nucleotides matching TRBD2. From germline, CDR1 is LGHDT and CDR2 YNNKEL (reference sequence). J was trimmed by 6 bases and V by 4 bases; bases with no gene match: 8. The CDR3 is made up of 16 amino acids. This CDR3 is CASSRPLAGGPNEQFF. The CDR3 coding sequence is TGTGCCAGCAGCCGACCCCTAGCGGGAGGCCCCAATGAGCAGTTCTTC.

In its sample, this clonotype was seen a few times. DNA of the CDR3: TGTGCCAGCAGTTTCCGAGGGGACGAGCAGTACTTC. Translated: CASSFRGDEQYF. The chain joins TRBV28 to TRBJ2-7, with D perhaps given as TRBD1 or TRBD2 (5 bases each). The CDR3 totals 12 residues. Per germline, CDR1 MDHEN and CDR2 SYDVKM. V dropped 3 bases and J dropped 5 bases, with 8 bases sitting between them.

The table lists this clonotype with a few counts. The chain combines TRBV29-1 with TRBJ1-1; D is perhaps TRBD1 (6 bases). Germline values: CDR1 SQVTM, CDR2 ANQGSEA. V was cut by 7 bases and J by 5 bases, with 14 bases left in between. The CDR3 totals 12 residues. CDR3 sequence reads: CSAWQGWTEAFF. CDR3 nucleotide sequence: TGCAGCGCGTGGCAGGGGTGGACTGAAGCTTTCTTT. Full variable domain (remainder filled in from reference TRBV29-1 and TRBJ1-1): SAVISQKPSRDICQRGTSLTIQCQVDSQVTMMFWYRQQPGQSLTLIATANQGSEATYESGFVIDKFPISRPNLTFSTLTVSNMSPEDSSIYLCSAWQGWTEAFFGQGTRLTVV.